The T cell receptor beta chain under discussion was sequenced for a study of beta chain features in type 1 diabetes. Points from the study as a whole: Shorter TCRB CDR3s, moderately but significantly so, marked every one of the four CD4+ subsets in Type 1 diabetes patients. Patients' naive, central memory and Treg TCRB repertoires seemed closer to one another than those of healthy donors. In cDNA sequencing, cells with high TCR expression could be over-represented. In type 1 diabetes patients, VDJ junctions had fewer insertions; deletions at these junctions were more frequent.

What was sequenced were expressed TCRB transcripts, since all of the isolated RNA had been reverse transcribed. Assay: immunoSEQ multiplex PCR; the TCRdb copy retains only in-frame clones and omits some. This sample has about 660,000 clones, with about an eighth found just once. As regards this clone: Its specificity is unknown.

V was shortened by 2 bases and J by 7 bases, with 11 bases between the two germline ends. Germline V gives CDR1 MNHEY, CDR2 SVGAGI. This CDR3 is 13 amino acids long. This chain uses TRBV6-5 with TRBJ1-2; D call uncertain. Sequencing used naive CD4+ T cells from blood. This receptor was identified in a man between 18 and 29 years old with type 1 diabetes. The CDR3 reads CASSYGQRVGYTF. The CDR3 nucleotides read TGTGCCAGCAGTTACGGGCAAAGGGTTGGCTACACCTTC.